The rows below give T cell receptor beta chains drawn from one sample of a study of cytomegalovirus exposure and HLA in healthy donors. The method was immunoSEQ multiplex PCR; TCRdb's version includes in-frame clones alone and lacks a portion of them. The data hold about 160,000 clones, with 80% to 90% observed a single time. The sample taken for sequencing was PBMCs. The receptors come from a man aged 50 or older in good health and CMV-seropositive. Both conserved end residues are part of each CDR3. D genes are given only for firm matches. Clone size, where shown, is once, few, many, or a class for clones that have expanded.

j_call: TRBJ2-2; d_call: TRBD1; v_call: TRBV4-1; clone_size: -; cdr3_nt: TGCGCCAGCAGCCAAAAGGGGACAGGGAACACCGGGGAGCTGTTTTTT; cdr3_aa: CASSQKGTGNTGELFF
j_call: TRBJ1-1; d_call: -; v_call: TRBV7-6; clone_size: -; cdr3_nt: TGTGCCAGCAGCTTAGCGCTAAGTGCCGGCACTGAAGCTTTCTTT; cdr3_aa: CASSLALSAGTEAFF
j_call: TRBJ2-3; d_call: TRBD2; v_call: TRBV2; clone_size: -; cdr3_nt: TGTGCCAGCACAGGACTAGCGGGGTCATATACGCAGTATTTT; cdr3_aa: CASTGLAGSYTQYF
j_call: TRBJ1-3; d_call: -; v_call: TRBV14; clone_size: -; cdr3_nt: TGTGCCAGCTCCCGGTCGAGAAACTCTGGAAACACCATATATTTT; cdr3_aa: CASSRSRNSGNTIYF
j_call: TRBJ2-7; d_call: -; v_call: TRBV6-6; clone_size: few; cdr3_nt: TGTGCCAGCAGTTACTCGATACGGGACTACGAGCAGTACTTC; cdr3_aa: CASSYSIRDYEQYF
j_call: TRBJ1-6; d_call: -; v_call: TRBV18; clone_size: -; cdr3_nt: TGTGCCAGCTCACCACCGTCCCGTAACCTCCACTTT; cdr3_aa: CASSPPSRNLHF
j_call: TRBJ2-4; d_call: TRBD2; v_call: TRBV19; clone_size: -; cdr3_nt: TGTGCCAGTAGTTCCCGTGTTAGCGGGATAGCCAAAAACATTCAGTACTTC; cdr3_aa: CASSSRVSGIAKNIQYF
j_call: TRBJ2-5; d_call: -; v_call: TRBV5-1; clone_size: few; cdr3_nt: TGCGCCAGCAGCGCCGGAGGACGGGAGACCCAGTACTTC; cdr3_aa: CASSAGGRETQYF
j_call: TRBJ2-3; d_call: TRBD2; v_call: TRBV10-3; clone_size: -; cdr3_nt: TGTGCCATCAGTGAGCCAGGGACTAGCGGGAGTTTCACAGATACGCAGTATTTT; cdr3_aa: CAISEPGTSGSFTDTQYF
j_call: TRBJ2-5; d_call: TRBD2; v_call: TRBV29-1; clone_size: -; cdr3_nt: TGCAGCGTTGAAGAGGGTTTGGGGGGGGAGACCCAGTACTTC; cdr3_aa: CSVEEGLGGETQYF
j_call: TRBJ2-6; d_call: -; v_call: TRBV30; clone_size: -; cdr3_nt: TGTGCCTGGAGTCCCCGTGCCCTACGAGGGGCCAACGTCCTGACTTTC; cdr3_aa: CAWSPRALRGANVLTF
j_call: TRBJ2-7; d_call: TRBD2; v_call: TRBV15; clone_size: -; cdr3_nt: TGTGCCACCAGCAGAGATCGGGCTAGCGGGAGGTACGAGCAGTACTTC; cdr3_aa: CATSRDRASGRYEQYF
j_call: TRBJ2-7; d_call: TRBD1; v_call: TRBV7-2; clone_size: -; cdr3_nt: TGTGCCAGCAGCCACCTACAGGGGAGTGAGCAGTACTTC; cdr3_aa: CASSHLQGSEQYF
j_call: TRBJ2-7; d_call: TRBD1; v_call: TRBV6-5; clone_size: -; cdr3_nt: TGTGCCAGCAGTGATGGGACAGGGGACTACGAGCAGTACTTC; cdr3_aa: CASSDGTGDYEQYF
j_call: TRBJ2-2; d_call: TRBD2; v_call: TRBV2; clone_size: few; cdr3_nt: TGTGCCAGCACGGCGGGGGGGGCCGGGGAGCTGTTTTTT; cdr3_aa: CASTAGGAGELFF
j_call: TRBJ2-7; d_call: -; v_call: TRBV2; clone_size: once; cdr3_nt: TGTGCCAGCAGAATACAGACCTACGAGCAGTACTTC; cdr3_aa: CASRIQTYEQYF
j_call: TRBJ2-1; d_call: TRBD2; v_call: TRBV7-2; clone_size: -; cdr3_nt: TGTGCCAGCAGCAGGACTAGCGGGGGGGGTCACAATGAGCAGTTCTTC; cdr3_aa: CASSRTSGGGHNEQFF
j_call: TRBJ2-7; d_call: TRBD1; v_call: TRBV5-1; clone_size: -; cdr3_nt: TGCGCCAGCAGCTTGGGGGACAGGGATCCGCGGGAGCAGTACTTC; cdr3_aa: CASSLGDRDPREQYF
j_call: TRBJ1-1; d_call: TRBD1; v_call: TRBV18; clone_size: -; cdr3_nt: TGTGCCAGCTCATTGGTTACAGGGGGAGACACTGAAGCTTTCTTT; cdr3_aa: CASSLVTGGDTEAFF
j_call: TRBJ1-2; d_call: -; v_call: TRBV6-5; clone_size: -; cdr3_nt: TGTGCCAGCAGCTACCTTGGGAGCTATGGCTACACCTTC; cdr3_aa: CASSYLGSYGYTF
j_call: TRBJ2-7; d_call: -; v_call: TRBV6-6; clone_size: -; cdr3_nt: TGTGCCAGCAGTCACAGGGAAACCTACGAGCAGTACTTC; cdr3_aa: CASSHRETYEQYF
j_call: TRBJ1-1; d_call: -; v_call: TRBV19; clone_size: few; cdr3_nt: TGTGCCAGTAGTATAACGACGGGGAACACTGAAGCTTTCTTT; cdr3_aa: CASSITTGNTEAFF